The following is a T cell receptor (beta chain) sequence with its context. Antigen: not known. This entry is derived from a study of T-cell memory formation after mild COVID-19. Study observations and caveats: Prior to infection, memory already included some responding clones, suggesting cross-reactive memory joined. Most CD4+ clones that shrank were in CM and EM, while CD8+ ones turned up in EMRA.

Using its own MiXCR run on the 5' RACE reads, TCRdb lists one record per CDR3 protein. This repertoire shows about 250,000 distinct CDR3 sequences, roughly 18% found once; its top ten account for roughly 23%. The specimen sequenced was PBMCs or a T cell subset sorted from them (not recorded which). This TCR was recovered from a man younger than 35 who had mild COVID-19 (a few samples of this study predate the infection). Cell type and time point are not known.

The CDR3 here is CAVRGFTEAFF. CDR3 nucleotides: TGTGCCGTCCGAGGGTTCACTGAAGCTTTCTTT. The chain is built from TRBV10-3 and TRBJ1-1; D gene ambiguous. V lost 11 bases, J lost 4 bases, and 11 bases lay in between. This CDR3 is 11 amino acids long. The V gene's germline CDR1 is ENHRY and CDR2 SYGVKD.